This TCR beta chain was found in a study of Graves' ophthalmopathy and Graves' hyperthyroidism. RNA transcripts were the template, and TCR beta CDR3 regions were amplified from them. RT-PCR in the first round used HTBI primers; a second-round multiplex PCR followed. TCRdb passed the multiplex PCR reads through MiXCR, listing each CDR3 protein once. Of 500,000 to 700,000 distinct CDR3 sequences listed, 20% to 25% are singletons. V lost 2 bases and J lost 3, with 8 bases in between. From germline, CDR1 is LGHNT and CDR2 FRNRAP. The CDR3 loop spans 14 amino acids. This clonotype showed up many times. V and J are TRBV12-5 and TRBJ1-5; the D gene is possibly TRBD1 (5 bases). The TCR sequence derives from a woman between 18 and 30 years old with stable Graves' hyperthyroidism. Some clones in this sample may be carry-over from other donors' samples. Sequenced sample: peripheral blood. The DNA for the CDR3 is TGTGCTAGTGGTTTGCAACAGGTCAATCAGCCCCAGCATTTT. Translation gives CASGLQQVNQPQHF. Full variable domain (missing parts from reference TRBV12-5 and TRBJ1-5): DARVTQTPRHKVTEMGQEVTMRCQPILGHNTVFWYRQTMMQGLELLAYFRNRAPLDDSGMPKDRFSAEMPDATLATLKIQPSEPRDSAVYFCASGLQQVNQPQHFGDGTRLSIL.